This TCR beta chain was identified in a study of identical twins. TCRdb passed the 5' RACE reads through MiXCR, listing each CDR3 protein once. The sample records some 660,000 distinct CDR3 sequences, around 8.3% being singletons. This CDR3 has 15 residues. The V end lost 5 bases, the J end lost 0 bases, and 13 bases lay between the germline ends. These data also formed part of another study, on yellow fever vaccine responses in identical twins.

The sample comprised PBMCs. This chain joins TRBV12-3 or TRBV12-4 and TRBJ1-1, with D maybe TRBD1 (5 bases). The receptor comes from a woman younger than 30 in good health. CDR3 amino acids: CASSPLRGLNTEAFF. CDR3 sequence (DNA): TGTGCCAGCAGTCCTCTTCGGGGACTGAACACTGAAGCTTTCTTT.